This T cell receptor (beta chain) stems from a study of T-cell reconstitution after alpha-beta-depleted transplantation in children. Trimming removed 3 bases from V and 0 bases from J; junction bases left unmatched: 5. The CDR3 covers 16 residues. Germline-derived CDR1 and CDR2 are SGHTA and FQGNSA. This clonotype was counted many times. Unique molecular identifiers were incorporated when the TCRbeta library was constructed. TCRdb re-analysed the PCR reads in MiXCR, keeping a single row per CDR3 protein. The sample has some 250,000 distinct CDR3 sequences; 12% are singletons. The TCR comes from a human donor who donated a stem cell graft to a child with acute lymphoblastic leukemia. The chain is built from TRBV7-2 and TRBJ1-5, with TRBD1 matching over 7 bases. The specimen was PBMCs from the stem cell graft donor, collected from the stem cell graft. CDR3 DNA sequence: TGTGCCAGCAGCTTCTCCGGGACAGATAGCAATCAGCCCCAGCATTTT. Its translation is CASSFSGTDSNQPQHF.